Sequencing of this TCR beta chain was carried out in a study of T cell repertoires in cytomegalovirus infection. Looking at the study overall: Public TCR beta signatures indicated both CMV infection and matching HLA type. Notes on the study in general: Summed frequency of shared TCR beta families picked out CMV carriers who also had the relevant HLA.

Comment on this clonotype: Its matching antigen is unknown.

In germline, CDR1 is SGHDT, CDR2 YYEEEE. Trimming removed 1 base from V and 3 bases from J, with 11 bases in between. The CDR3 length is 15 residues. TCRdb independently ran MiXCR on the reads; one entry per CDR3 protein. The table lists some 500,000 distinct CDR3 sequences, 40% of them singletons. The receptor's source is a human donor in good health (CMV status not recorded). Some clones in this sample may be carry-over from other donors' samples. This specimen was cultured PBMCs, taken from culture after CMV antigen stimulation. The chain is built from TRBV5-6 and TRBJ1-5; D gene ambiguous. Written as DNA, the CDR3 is TGTGCCAGCAGCTTGAGGTCGGGGTACAATCAGCCCCAGCATTTT. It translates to CASSLRSGYNQPQHF.